Below, 30 T cell receptor beta chains from the same sample are listed, as sequenced in a study of blood T cell repertoires in COVID-19. Generated by immunoSEQ multiplex PCR, the TCRdb table keeps only in-frame clones and is missing some. The data hold around 70,000 clones, with around 74% observed a single time. Sequenced material: peripheral blood. Source of these receptors: a man between 65 and 79 years old with acute or convalescent COVID-19.

The chain couples TRBV3-1 (or the pseudogene TRBV3-2) to TRBJ2-7, with 8 nucleotides matching TRBD2. CDR3 size: 13 residues. V lost 4 bases to trimming and J lost 7 bases; unmatched junction nucleotides: 6. CDR1 and CDR2 from the germline V gene are LGHDT and YNNKEL (reference sequence). CDR3 in DNA: TGTGCCAGCAGCCTGGGGACTAGAGGGGAGCAGTACTTC. Its translation is CASSLGTRGEQYF.

The rearrangement uses TRBV12-3 or TRBV12-4 and TRBJ1-3; D might be TRBD1 (5 bases). CDR3 length: 13 amino acids. Trimming left V 6 bases short and J 4 bases short, with 10 bases between. In nucleotides, the CDR3 is TGTGCCAGCAGATATAACAGGGGAAACACCATATATTTT. This encodes CASRYNRGNTIYF.

This chain's CDR3 is CASSEYLGGLNYGYTF. DNA for the CDR3: TGTGCCAGCAGTGAATATTTAGGGGGACTAAACTATGGCTACACCTTC. The chain links TRBV25-1 to TRBJ1-2; tentative D call: TRBD1 (6 bases). The CDR3 covers 16 residues. Germline lookup yields CDR1 MGHDK and CDR2 SYGVNS. Trimming took 0 bases from V and 2 from J, leaving 13 bases between them.

This clone came up a few times. This chain connects TRBV6-6 to TRBJ2-5, with a weak D call TRBD1 (5 bases). From germline, CDR1 is MNHNY and CDR2 SVGAGI (reference sequence). The V end lost 6 bases, the J end lost 3 bases, and 11 bases lay between the germline ends. This CDR3 is 13 amino acids long. The DNA for the CDR3 is TGTGCCAGCAGGACTGGACATAAAGAGACCCAGTACTTC. Protein product: CASRTGHKETQYF.

This chain links TRBV7-9 with TRBJ1-2; tentatively, D is TRBD1 (5 bases). Looked up from germline, CDR1 is SEHNR and CDR2 is FQNEAQ (reference sequence). There are 12 residues in the CDR3. V dropped 2 bases and J dropped 10 bases, with 11 bases sitting between them. The CDR3 loop is CASSLSRADYTF. Written as DNA, the CDR3 is TGTGCCAGCAGCTTATCCAGGGCTGACTACACCTTC.

The chain links TRBV4-1 to TRBJ2-3; 8 bases are a match to TRBD2. CDR1 is MGHRA, CDR2 YSYEKL, per germline. The ends lost 4 bases at V and 4 bases at J; junction bases unmatched: 4. The CDR3 length is 14 residues. CDR3 nucleotide sequence: TGCGCCAGCAGCCTGAGCGGGAGCCCAGATACGCAGTATTTT. Protein sequence: CASSLSGSPDTQYF.

This chain links TRBV9 with TRBJ2-3; 14 bases agree with TRBD2. Trimming at V came to 0 bases and at J to 4 bases, leaving 1 base not matched to a gene. The CDR3 extends over 16 amino acids. CDR1 and CDR2 from the germline V gene are SGDLS and YYNGEE. CDR3 amino acids: CASSVAGLAGADTQYF. CDR3 sequence (DNA): TGTGCCAGCAGCGTAGCGGGACTAGCGGGAGCAGATACGCAGTATTTT.

V gene TRBV9 combines with J gene TRBJ2-3; TRBD2 agrees at 8 bases. The V gene end was trimmed by 6 bases and the J gene end by 3 bases; junction bases not matched to a gene: 9. CDR3 length equals 15 residues. CDR1 is SGDLS, CDR2 YYNGEE, per germline. The DNA of the CDR3 is TGTGCCAGCAACCCGGGACTAGGTCTAACAGATACGCAGTATTTT. It yields the protein CASNPGLGLTDTQYF.

The CDR3 DNA follows: TGTGCCAGCAGTTCAACACAGGTTAGGGTCGGTCAGCCCCAGCATTTT. This codes for CASSSTQVRVGQPQHF. This chain uses TRBV6-5 with TRBJ1-5, with D possibly matching TRBD1 (5 bases). Per the germline V gene, CDR1 is MNHEY and CDR2 is SVGAGI. CDR3 length equals 16 residues. Trimming cost V 4 bases and J 6 bases, with 19 bases left between them.

As for this clone: Other DNA sequences in this specimen translate into the identical CDR3. The chain couples TRBV5-5 to TRBJ1-1; D remains ambiguous. The length of the CDR3 is 14 residues. The V and J ends lost 0 bases and 1 base respectively, with 7 bases between them. CDR1 is SGHKS, CDR2 YYEKEE, per germline (reference sequence). The CDR3 nucleotides are TGTGCCAGCAGCTTGGTTGGAGGGAACACTGAAGCTTTCTTT. Its protein is CASSLVGGNTEAFF. The full variable domain, with the rest looked up from reference TRBV5-5 and TRBJ1-1, is DAGVTQSPTHLIKTRGQQVTLRCSPISGHKSVSWYQQVLGQGPQFIFQYYEKEERGRGNFPDRFSARQFPNYSSELNVNALLLGDSALYLCASSLVGGNTEAFFGQGTRLTVV.

This clone was observed a single time. The chain joins TRBV27 to TRBJ2-3; TRBD1 aligns across 11 bases. Germline V gives CDR1 MNHEY, CDR2 SMNVEV (reference sequence). Trimming took 1 base from V and 0 from J; bases not matched to a gene: 6. This CDR3 is 18 amino acids long. DNA for the CDR3: TGTGCCAGCAGTTTATTGGACAGGGGGCTCACTAGCACAGATACGCAGTATTTT. Protein: CASSLLDRGLTSTDTQYF.

In the case of this clone: Relative to the germline gene, one junction end is altered; a read error may explain this. This chain connects TRBV3-1 (or the pseudogene TRBV3-2) to TRBJ1-5; 7 bases match TRBD1. Germline assignment: CDR1 LGHDT and CDR2 YNNKEL (reference sequence). This CDR3 has 13 amino acids. CDR3 loop: CASSQDRQGQKVF. The CDR3 coding sequence is TGTGCCAGCAGCCAAGATAGGCAGGGACAGAAAGTCTTT.

The V and J genes are TRBV10-3 and TRBJ2-7; 9 positions match TRBD1. CDR3 size: 15 residues. The germline V gene has CDR1 ENHRY and CDR2 SYGVKD. J lost 3 bases, V lost 3 bases, and 6 bases had no gene match. The CDR3 sequence is CAISDSTGGSYEQYF. The CDR3 coding sequence is TGTGCCATCAGTGATTCGACAGGGGGGAGCTACGAGCAGTACTTC.

J is TRBJ2-7 and V is TRBV28, with 8 nucleotides matching TRBD2. There are 13 residues in the CDR3. Germline V gives CDR1 MDHEN, CDR2 SYDVKM. Trimming at V came to 8 bases and at J to 3 bases, leaving 6 bases not matched to a gene. CDR3: CASGTGGHYEQYF. The CDR3 DNA reads TGTGCCAGCGGGACGGGAGGGCACTACGAGCAGTACTTC.

This clone was detected only a few times. The gene calls are TRBV24-1 and TRBJ1-5, with 10 nucleotides matching TRBD1. CDR3 length: 16 amino acids. Per the germline V gene, CDR1 is KGHDR and CDR2 is SFDVKD. V shed 4 bases, J shed 7 bases, and the junction held 9 bases outside the gene matches. CDR3 DNA: TGTGCCACCAGTGACCCAGGGACAGGGGAGAGGCAGCCCCAGCATTTT. Translating it yields CATSDPGTGERQPQHF.

This sequence joins TRBV18 and TRBJ2-5; 9 positions agree with TRBD2. The V and J ends lost 4 bases and 5 bases, in that order; junction bases with no gene match: 14. The CDR3 totals 17 residues. Germline-derived CDR1 and CDR2 are KGHSH and LQKENI. The CDR3 bases are TGTGCCAGCTCACTGAGAGCGGGAGCGGGGGGTTCGGAGACCCAGTACTTC. This encodes CASSLRAGAGGSETQYF. The full variable domain, rest sourced from reference TRBV18 and TRBJ2-5, is NAGVMQNPRHLVRRRGQEARLRCSPMKGHSHVYWYRQLPEEGLKFMVYLQKENIIDESGMPKERFSAEFPKEGPSILRIQQVVRGDSAAYFCASSLRAGAGGSETQYFGPGTRLLVL.

CDR3 sequence: CSVEGLAGGPGTQYF. The CDR3, as DNA: TGCAGCGTTGAGGGGCTAGCGGGAGGGCCGGGTACGCAGTATTTT. This chain uses TRBV29-1 with TRBJ2-3; 12 positions match TRBD2. The CDR3 has 15 amino acids. The V and J ends lost 3 bases and 8 bases, in that order; junction bases with no gene match: 9. CDR1 and CDR2 (germline): SQVTM, ANQGSEA.

This clone came up a few times. This chain uses TRBV6-2 or TRBV6-3 with TRBJ2-6; D is perhaps TRBD2 (6 bases). This CDR3 has 15 residues. Germline CDR1 is MNHEY and CDR2 is SVGEGT. V was cut by 6 bases and J by 3 bases, with 12 bases left in between. The CDR3 nucleotides read TGTGCCAGCAGCCCAGCGGGTCTTGGGGCCAACGTCCTGACTTTC. This encodes CASSPAGLGANVLTF.

In regard to this clone: Because the CDR3's place on the DNA is in doubt, the DNA is left out and the CDR3 is given as listed by TCRdb. The rearrangement uses TRBV28 and TRBJ1-4; the table calls TRBD1, which could not be checked here. The CDR3 is made up of 14 amino acids, end residues included. Germline V gene lookup returns CDR1 MDHEN and CDR2 SYDVKM. CDR3 in amino acids: CASILDRAAPKLFF.

The V call is TRBV11-1, the J call TRBJ2-3; 10 bases match TRBD2. The CDR3 spans 16 residues. V lost 5 bases, J lost 1 base, and 6 bases stayed unmatched. Germline lookup yields CDR1 SGHAT and CDR2 FQDESV (reference sequence). CDR3 protein: CASSQAGTSGTDTQYF. CDR3 sequence (DNA): TGTGCCAGCAGCCAGGCCGGGACTAGCGGCACAGATACGCAGTATTTT.

This clone was detected a few times. The rearrangement links TRBV7-9 to TRBJ1-4; TRBD1 matches 8 bases. Looked up from germline, CDR1 is SEHNR and CDR2 is FQNEAQ (reference sequence). CDR3 length: 14 amino acids. Trimming removed 4 bases from V and 4 bases from J; junction bases left unmatched: 2. The CDR3 bases are TGTGCCAGCAGCTCCGGACAGGGTAATGAAAAACTGTTTTTT. It is translated as CASSSGQGNEKLFF.

This clone has only a few counts. One end of the junction varies from germline; a read error may be responsible. The chain employs TRBV29-1 and TRBJ2-5; D is possibly TRBD1 (6 bases). CDR3 size: 11 residues. CDR1 and CDR2 (germline): SQVTM, ANQGSEA. The CDR3 is CTVGTQETQYF. The CDR3 DNA follows: TGTACCGTAGGGACACAAGAGACCCAGTACTTC.

This clone was found many times. This chain uses TRBV5-1 with TRBJ1-6, with 11 bases fitting TRBD1. Germline assignment: CDR1 SGHRS and CDR2 YFSETQ. Losses at the gene ends were 4 bases for V and 5 bases for J; bases not matched to a gene: 2. CDR3 length equals 15 residues. The CDR3 is CASSGGQGDNSPLHF. The CDR3 nucleotides are TGCGCCAGCAGCGGGGGACAGGGGGATAATTCACCCCTCCACTTT. The whole variable domain, filled in from reference TRBV5-1 and TRBJ1-6, reads KAGVTQTPRYLIKTRGQQVTLSCSPISGHRSVSWYQQTPGQGLQFLFEYFSETQRNKGNFPGRFSGRQFSNSRSEMNVSTLELGDSALYLCASSGGQGDNSPLHFGNGTRLTVT.

The CDR3 loop reads CASSSADRGRVAFF. The DNA of the CDR3 is TGTGCCAGCAGTTCCGCGGACAGGGGTAGGGTAGCTTTCTTT. V usage is TRBV6-5 and J usage is TRBJ1-1; TRBD1 matches 9 bases. Losses at the gene ends were 4 bases for V and 10 bases for J; bases not matched to a gene: 10. Looked up from germline, CDR1 is MNHEY and CDR2 is SVGAGI. There are 14 residues in the CDR3.

The V and J genes are TRBV5-1 and TRBJ2-3; a possible D gene is TRBD1 (7 bases). The CDR3 runs to 15 residues. Germline-derived CDR1 and CDR2 are SGHRS and YFSETQ. V was trimmed by 5 bases and J by 3 bases, leaving 16 bases between them. The CDR3 sequence is CASRGGGGGTDTQYF. CDR3 nucleotides: TGCGCCAGCAGAGGGGGCGGAGGGGGGACAGATACGCAGTATTTT. Together with reference TRBV5-1 and TRBJ2-3, the CDR3 gives the full variable domain: KAGVTQTPRYLIKTRGQQVTLSCSPISGHRSVSWYQQTPGQGLQFLFEYFSETQRNKGNFPGRFSGRQFSNSRSEMNVSTLELGDSALYLCASRGGGGGTDTQYFGPGTRLTVL.

J is TRBJ1-5 and V is TRBV6-5; 8 nucleotides agree with TRBD1. This CDR3 has 14 amino acids. Trimming cost V 6 bases and J 6 bases; bases outside gene matches: 7. The germline CDR1 and CDR2 sequences are MNHEY and SVGAGI. DNA of the CDR3: TGTGCCAGCAGGGGGACAGGTAGGGGTCAGCCCCAGCATTTT. This gives the protein CASRGTGRGQPQHF.

The J gene is TRBJ2-5, the V gene TRBV18; D not certain. V was trimmed by 3 bases and J by 1 base, leaving 6 bases between them. The V gene's germline CDR1 is KGHSH and CDR2 LQKENI. CDR3 length equals 13 residues. DNA for the CDR3: TGTGCCAGCTCACCCTATTCCCAAGAGACCCAGTACTTC. Its protein is CASSPYSQETQYF.

The chain recombines TRBV5-1 with TRBJ1-6, with 8 positions matching TRBD1. With V trimmed by 0 bases and J by 6 bases, 5 bases remained unmatched. This CDR3 is built from 16 residues. The V gene's germline CDR1 is SGHRS and CDR2 YFSETQ. CDR3 in amino acids: CASSLVGGQGNSPLHF. CDR3 DNA: TGCGCCAGCAGCTTGGTGGGAGGACAGGGTAATTCACCCCTCCACTTT.

The chain couples TRBV7-2 to TRBJ2-1; the match to TRBD1 covers 8 bases. This CDR3 region has 16 residues. V lost 1 base, J lost 4 bases, and 6 bases stayed unmatched. The germline V gene encodes CDR1 SGHTA and CDR2 FQGNSA. CDR3 bases: TGTGCCAGCAGCTTAGGTGGGACAGGAGGTTACAATGAGCAGTTCTTC. As protein: CASSLGGTGGYNEQFF. The full variable domain, completed using reference TRBV7-2 and TRBJ2-1, is GAGVSQSPSNKVTEKGKDVELRCDPISGHTALYWYRQSLGQGLEFLIYFQGNSAPDKSGLPSDRFSAERTGGSVSTLTIQRTQQEDSAVYLCASSLGGTGGYNEQFFGPGTRLTVL.

This clone showed up many times. The chain is built from TRBV6-2 or TRBV6-3 and TRBJ2-7; 10 nucleotides align to TRBD1. This CDR3 is built from 15 residues. Per the germline V gene, CDR1 is MNHEY and CDR2 is SVGEGT. The junction had 2 bases not matched to a gene; V was cut back by 0 bases and J by 3 bases. CDR3 region: CASSYSGDRGYEQYF. The CDR3 nucleotides are TGTGCCAGCAGTTACTCGGGGGACAGGGGCTACGAGCAGTACTTC.